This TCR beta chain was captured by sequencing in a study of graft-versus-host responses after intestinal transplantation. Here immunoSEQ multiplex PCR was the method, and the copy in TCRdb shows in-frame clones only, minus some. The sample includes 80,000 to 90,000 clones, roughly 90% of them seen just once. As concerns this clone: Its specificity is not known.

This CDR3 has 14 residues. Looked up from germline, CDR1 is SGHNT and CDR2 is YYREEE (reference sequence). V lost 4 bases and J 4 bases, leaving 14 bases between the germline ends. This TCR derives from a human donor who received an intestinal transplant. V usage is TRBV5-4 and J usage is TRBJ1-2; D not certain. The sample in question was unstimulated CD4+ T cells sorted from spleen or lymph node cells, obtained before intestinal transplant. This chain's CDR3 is CASSGVGSPYGYTF. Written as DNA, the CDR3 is TGTGCCAGCAGCGGCGTGGGCAGCCCCTATGGCTACACCTTC. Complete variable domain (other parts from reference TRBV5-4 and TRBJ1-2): ETGVTQSPTHLIKTRGQQVTLRCSSQSGHNTVSWYQQALGQGPQFIFQYYREEENGRGNFPPRFSGLQFPNYSSELNVNALELDDSALYLCASSGVGSPYGYTFGSGTRLTVV.